This T cell receptor (beta chain) was identified in a study of human T cells and chemical hapten exposure. Library preparation tagged each individual cDNA molecule with a unique molecular identifier. TCRdb independently ran MiXCR on the RACE reads; one entry per CDR3 protein. Seen here are approximately 59,000 distinct CDR3 sequences, about 6% observed once, and the top ten hold 3.4%. Study conclusions and caveats: TCRs above 1 in 1000 frequency did not change with DPC sensitization.

This clonotype was detected many times. The antigen is unknown. From germline, CDR1 is SGHTA and CDR2 FQGNSA. V lost 1 base and J lost 3, with 6 bases in between. CDR3 size: 13 residues. Time point here: healthy volunteer bleed at 6 weeks. Researchers extracted total RNA from unfractionated whole blood. The sequenced material came from whole blood. This chain links TRBV7-2 with TRBJ1-2; tentative D call: TRBD1 (6 bases). The TCR originated in a female donor in good health. Some clones in this sample may be carry-over from other donors' samples. The CDR3 DNA reads as TGTGCCAGCAGCTTAGACAGGGACTATGGCTACACCTTC. Translating it yields CASSLDRDYGYTF.